The rows below give T cell receptor beta chains drawn from one sample of a study of OX40 agonist ivuxolimab in advanced cancers. Sequencing used immunoSEQ multiplex PCR; TCRdb keeps in-frame clones, though not all of them. The table shows around 70,000 clones, with around 80% occurring only once. Specimen: CD4+ or CD8+ T cells sorted from blood, collected in a trial of the OX40 agonist ivuxolimab. The receptor source for this set is an adult with an advanced solid tumor such as melanoma, head and neck, liver or kidney cancer. Each CDR3 is given with its conserved first and last residue. The D gene is left open where the match is weak. Size tells how often a clone was seen (once, few, many) or the class of an expanded clone, and some rows leave it out.

D gene	V gene	J gene	clone size	CDR3 DNA	CDR3 protein
.	TRBV7-9	TRBJ2-7	.	TGTGCCAGCAGCTTTGAGAACCTCTACGAGCAGTACTTC	CASSFENLYEQYF
.	TRBV28	TRBJ2-5	.	TGTGCCAGCGAGTCGGGGGGCGTTCGGGTGACCCAGTACTTC	CASESGGVRVTQYF
.	TRBV5-1	TRBJ1-1	.	TGCGCCAGCAGTTATAATGGGGGAGAAGCTTTCTTT	CASSYNGGEAFF
TRBD1	TRBV6-6	TRBJ1-5	.	TGTGCCAGCAGTCCCCGGACAGGAAGCAATCAGCCCCAGCATTTT	CASSPRTGSNQPQHF
.	TRBV25-1	TRBJ2-5	.	TGTGCCAGCAGCCGACAGAGCGCGGCTGAGACCCAGTACTTC	CASSRQSAAETQYF
.	TRBV28	TRBJ2-3	.	TGTGCCAGCGGGCAGACGAGCACAGATACGCAGTATTTT	CASGQTSTDTQYF
.	TRBV5-1	TRBJ2-3	.	TGCGCCAGCAGCTTGGGACTACCCACAGATACGCAGTATTTT	CASSLGLPTDTQYF
.	TRBV27	TRBJ1-5	.	TGTGCCAGCAGTTTAGTCGGCCAGGGGTTTCAGCCCCAGCATTTT	CASSLVGQGFQPQHF
TRBD2	TRBV10-3	TRBJ2-7	.	TGTGCCTCCGCTCGGGGGGGCTACGAGCAGTACTTC	CASARGGYEQYF
TRBD1	TRBV5-1	TRBJ1-2	.	TGCGCCAGCAGCTCCGGGACAGGCTTAATTAACTATGGCTACACCTTC	CASSSGTGLINYGYTF
.	TRBV2	TRBJ1-2	once	TGTGCCAGCAGTGAAAGTGACTATGGCTACACCTTC	CASSESDYGYTF
TRBD1	TRBV10-3	TRBJ2-7	few	TGTGCCATCACAGGGGGTGGCTACGAGCAGTACTTC	CAITGGGYEQYF
.	TRBV5-5	TRBJ2-5	.	TGTGCCAGCAGCTTGAGGGCAGACCAAGAGACCCAGTACTTC	CASSLRADQETQYF
.	TRBV11-1	TRBJ2-7	once	TGTGCCAGCAGCAACATATACGAGCAGTACTTC	CASSNIYEQYF
TRBD1	TRBV5-4	TRBJ1-2	.	TGTGCCAGCAGCTGGAGCCGGGACAGGGATGATTATGGCTACACCTTC	CASSWSRDRDDYGYTF
.	TRBV10-3	TRBJ1-3	.	TGTGCCATCAGTGACGGGCTCCCCTCTGGAAACACCATATATTTT	CAISDGLPSGNTIYF
.	TRBV18	TRBJ2-3	.	TGTGCCAGCTCACCACAGGGGCTAGCTGGCACAGATACGCAGTATTTT	CASSPQGLAGTDTQYF
.	TRBV7-3	TRBJ1-1	.	TGTGCCAGCAGCTTTACAGCGAACACTGAAGCTTTCTTT	CASSFTANTEAFF
.	TRBV2	TRBJ2-7	few	TGTGCCAGCCTCGCTACCTGGCTTTCCTACGAGCAGTACTTC	CASLATWLSYEQYF
.	TRBV18	TRBJ2-2	.	TGTGCCAGCTCACTACTTGAGAGCTCGGGCACCGGGGAGCTGTTTTTT	CASSLLESSGTGELFF
.	TRBV15	TRBJ1-5	.	TGTGCCACCAGCACCCGAAGCGGGGGTAATCAGCCCCAGCATTTT	CATSTRSGGNQPQHF
.	TRBV6-5	TRBJ1-5	.	TGTGCCAGCAGGTCGAATACGGTGAATCAGCCCCAGCATTTT	CASRSNTVNQPQHF
.	TRBV2	TRBJ2-3	.	TGTGCCACGACGCTCGACCCGGCAACGGATACGCAGTATTTT	CATTLDPATDTQYF
.	TRBV21-1	TRBJ2-5	.	TGTGCCAGCAGCAAAGTACTGGGACACGAAGAGACCCAGTACTTC	CASSKVLGHEETQYF
TRBD1	TRBV7-2	TRBJ2-7	.	TGTGCCAGCAGCAATCCAGGGGGCTACGAGCAGTACTTC	CASSNPGGYEQYF
.	TRBV30	TRBJ1-6	once	TGTGCCTGGACGCACAGGAGCTCCTATAATTCACCCCTCCACTTT	CAWTHRSSYNSPLHF
.	TRBV11-2	TRBJ2-5	.	TGTGCCAGCAGCTTCCCTAGTATTGGCCAAGAGACCCAGTACTTC	CASSFPSIGQETQYF
.	TRBV5-1	TRBJ1-1	.	TGCGCCAGCAGCTTGGCCTTCGGGATCACTGAAGCTTTCTTT	CASSLAFGITEAFF
.	TRBV6-5	TRBJ2-3	.	TGTGCCAGCAGTTACTCGATTTCGAGCGGAGGAGATACGCAGTATTTT	CASSYSISSGGDTQYF
.	TRBV5-1	TRBJ2-5	.	TGCGCCAGCAGCTCGCCAGGGGTAGAGACCCAGTACTTC	CASSSPGVETQYF
.	TRBV4-1	TRBJ1-5	.	TGCGCCAGCAGCCAGACTCGGTGGGGGGGCAATCAGCCCCAGCATTTT	CASSQTRWGGNQPQHF
.	TRBV6-5	TRBJ1-1	.	TGTGCCAGCAGTTACTCGAGTTCAGGGAGGAACACTGAAGCTTTCTTT	CASSYSSSGRNTEAFF
TRBD2	TRBV2	TRBJ2-5	few	TGTGCCAGCAGTGCTTGGCGGGAGGAGACCCAGTACTTC	CASSAWREETQYF
TRBD2	TRBV7-2	TRBJ2-7	once	TGTGCCAGCAGTCCTAGCGGTCCCTACGAGCAGTACTTC	CASSPSGPYEQYF
TRBD1	TRBV10-3	TRBJ2-3	.	TGTGCCATCACCCCGGGGACAGGGGCCACAGATACGCAGTATTTT	CAITPGTGATDTQYF
.	TRBV15	TRBJ2-1	once	TGTGCCACCAGCAGAGATCAAGCGGCCTACAATGAGCAGTTCTTC	CATSRDQAAYNEQFF
.	TRBV7-7	TRBJ2-1	.	TGTGCTAGCAGCTCGGGACTCTCTAATGAGCAGTTCTTC	CASSSGLSNEQFF
TRBD1	TRBV5-1	TRBJ1-6	once	TGCGCCAGCAGCCAGGACAGGGGAAATTCACCCCTCCACTTT	CASSQDRGNSPLHF
TRBD2	TRBV29-1	TRBJ2-1	.	TGCAGCGGGCGGACTAGCGGCAATGAGCAGTTCTTC	CSGRTSGNEQFF
.	TRBV19	TRBJ2-3	.	TGTGCCAGTAGTATACTTCGGGGATATAGCACAGATACGCAGTATTTT	CASSILRGYSTDTQYF
TRBD1	TRBV7-9	TRBJ2-7	.	TGTGCCAGCAGCTTAGGGGGACAGGGGGCTGACGAGCAGTACTTC	CASSLGGQGADEQYF
TRBD1	TRBV2	TRBJ2-1	.	TGTGCCAGCAGTGAACAGGGGGCCGGTGAGCAGTTCTTC	CASSEQGAGEQFF
TRBD1	TRBV19	TRBJ2-7	.	TGTGCCAGTAGTATCAGGTCGGCAGGGGGCTACGAGCAGTACTTC	CASSIRSAGGYEQYF
TRBD1	TRBV19	TRBJ1-1	once	TGTGCCAGTAAGGGGGCCCTTTTAATGAACACTGAAGCTTTCTTT	CASKGALLMNTEAFF
.	TRBV29-1	TRBJ2-3	.	TGCAGCGTTGAAGCATTGGGGAATCAAGATACGCAGTATTTT	CSVEALGNQDTQYF
TRBD2	TRBV5-1	TRBJ2-7	.	TGCGCCAGCAGCGTCGGCGGGACTAGCGGGGACTCCTACGAGCAGTACTTC	CASSVGGTSGDSYEQYF
.	TRBV6-6	TRBJ1-2	.	TGTGCCAGCAGTTACAGGGACGGGAACTATGGCTACACCTTC	CASSYRDGNYGYTF